The clone carrying this T cell receptor (beta chain) was counted between two and nine times. This sample is part of a study of identical twins. J lost 2 bases, V lost 0 bases, and 6 bases had no gene match. Germline V gene data show CDR1 as SGHDT and CDR2 as YYEEEE. The CDR3 has 16 residues. Among all donors, each was a healthy Caucasian. TCRdb re-called the 5' RACE reads with MiXCR, one entry per CDR3 protein. The sample contains around 220,000 distinct CDR3 sequences, about 10% of which appear only once. The chain couples TRBV5-6 to TRBJ2-3, with TRBD1 matching over 7 bases. Sequencing was carried out using memory T cells sorted from blood. This receptor was taken from a man aged 45 to 65 in good health. The CDR3 nucleotides read TGTGCCAGCAGCTTGGGTTTAGGGGGCATCACAGATACGCAGTATTTT. Translated: CASSLGLGGITDTQYF.